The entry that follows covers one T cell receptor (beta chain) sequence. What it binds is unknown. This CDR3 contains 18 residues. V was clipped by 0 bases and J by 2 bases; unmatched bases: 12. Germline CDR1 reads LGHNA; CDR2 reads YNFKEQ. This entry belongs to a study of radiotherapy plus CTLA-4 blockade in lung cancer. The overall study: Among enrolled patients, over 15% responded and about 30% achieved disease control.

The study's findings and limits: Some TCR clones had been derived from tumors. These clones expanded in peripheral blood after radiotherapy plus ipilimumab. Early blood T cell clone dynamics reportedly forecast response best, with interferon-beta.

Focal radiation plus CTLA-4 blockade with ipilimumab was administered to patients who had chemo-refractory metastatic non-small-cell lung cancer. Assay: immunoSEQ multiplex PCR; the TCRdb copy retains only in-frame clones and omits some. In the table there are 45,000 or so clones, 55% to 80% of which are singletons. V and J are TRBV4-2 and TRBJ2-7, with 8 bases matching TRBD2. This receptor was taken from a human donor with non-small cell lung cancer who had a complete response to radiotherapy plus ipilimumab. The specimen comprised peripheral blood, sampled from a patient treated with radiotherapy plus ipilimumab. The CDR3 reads CASSQDLIDSGLAYEQYF. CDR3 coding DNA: TGTGCCAGCAGCCAAGATTTAATTGATTCGGGACTAGCCTACGAGCAGTACTTC.